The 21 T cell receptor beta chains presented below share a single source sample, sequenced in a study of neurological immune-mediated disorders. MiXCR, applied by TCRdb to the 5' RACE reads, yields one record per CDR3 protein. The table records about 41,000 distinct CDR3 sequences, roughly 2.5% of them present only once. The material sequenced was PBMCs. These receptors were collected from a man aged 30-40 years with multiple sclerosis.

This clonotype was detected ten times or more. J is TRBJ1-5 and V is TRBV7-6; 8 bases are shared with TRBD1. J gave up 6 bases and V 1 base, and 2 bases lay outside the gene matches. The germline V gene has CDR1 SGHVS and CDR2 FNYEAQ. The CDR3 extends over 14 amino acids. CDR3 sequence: CASSLGQGSQPQHF. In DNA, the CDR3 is TGTGCCAGCAGCTTAGGACAGGGGAGTCAGCCCCAGCATTTT.

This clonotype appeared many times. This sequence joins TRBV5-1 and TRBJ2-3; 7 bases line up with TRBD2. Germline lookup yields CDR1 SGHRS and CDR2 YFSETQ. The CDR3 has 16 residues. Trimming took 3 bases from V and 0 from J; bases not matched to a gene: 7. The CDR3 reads CASSSGPAGSTDTQYF. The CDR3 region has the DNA TGCGCCAGCAGCTCTGGCCCAGCGGGGAGCACAGATACGCAGTATTTT. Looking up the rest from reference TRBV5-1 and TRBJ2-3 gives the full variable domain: KAGVTQTPRYLIKTRGQQVTLSCSPISGHRSVSWYQQTPGQGLQFLFEYFSETQRNKGNFPGRFSGRQFSNSRSEMNVSTLELGDSALYLCASSSGPAGSTDTQYFGPGTRLTVL.

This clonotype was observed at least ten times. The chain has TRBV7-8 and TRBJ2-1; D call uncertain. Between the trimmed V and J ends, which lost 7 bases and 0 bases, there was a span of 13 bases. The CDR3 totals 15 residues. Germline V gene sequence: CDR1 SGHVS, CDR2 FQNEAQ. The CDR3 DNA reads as TGTGCCAGCACTTACCTAATGAGCTCCTACAATGAGCAGTTCTTC. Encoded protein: CASTYLMSSYNEQFF.

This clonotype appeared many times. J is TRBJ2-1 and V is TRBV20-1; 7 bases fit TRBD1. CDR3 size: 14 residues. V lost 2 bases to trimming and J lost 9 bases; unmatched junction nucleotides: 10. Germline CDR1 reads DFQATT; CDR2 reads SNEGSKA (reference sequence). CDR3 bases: TGCAGTGCTAGAAACTACAGACAGGGATCTGAGCAGTTCTTC. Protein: CSARNYRQGSEQFF.

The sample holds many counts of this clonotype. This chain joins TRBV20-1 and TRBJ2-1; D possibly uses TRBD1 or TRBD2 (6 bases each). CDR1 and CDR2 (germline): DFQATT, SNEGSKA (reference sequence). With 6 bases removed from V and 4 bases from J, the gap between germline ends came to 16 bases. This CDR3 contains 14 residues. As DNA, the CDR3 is TGCAGTGCCCGCGGGACAACACTTTACAATGAGCAGTTCTTC. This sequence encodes CSARGTTLYNEQFF.

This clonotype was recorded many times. The CDR3 nucleotides are TGTGCCAGAAGCTCGGAGACTTACAGGGTGACAAGAAACACCATATATTTT. It yields the protein CARSSETYRVTRNTIYF. The chain joins TRBV5-3 to TRBJ1-3; maybe TRBD1 (6 bases). TRBV5-3 counts as an open reading frame of uncertain function. Trimming stripped 3 bases from V and 5 bases from J, with 21 bases between. This CDR3 has 17 residues.

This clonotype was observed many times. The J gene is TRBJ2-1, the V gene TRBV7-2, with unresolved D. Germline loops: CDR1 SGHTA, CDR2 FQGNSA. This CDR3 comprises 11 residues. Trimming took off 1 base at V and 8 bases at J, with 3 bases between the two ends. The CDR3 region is CASSLVYEQFF. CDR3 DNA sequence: TGTGCCAGCAGCTTAGTATATGAGCAGTTCTTC.

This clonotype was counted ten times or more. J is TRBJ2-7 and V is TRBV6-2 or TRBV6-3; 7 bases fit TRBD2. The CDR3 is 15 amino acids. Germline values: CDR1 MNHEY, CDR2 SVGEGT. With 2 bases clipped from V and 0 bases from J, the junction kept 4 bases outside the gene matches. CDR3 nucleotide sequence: TGTGCCAGCAGTTACGCGGGAGTCCCCTCCTACGAGCAGTACTTC. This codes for CASSYAGVPSYEQYF.

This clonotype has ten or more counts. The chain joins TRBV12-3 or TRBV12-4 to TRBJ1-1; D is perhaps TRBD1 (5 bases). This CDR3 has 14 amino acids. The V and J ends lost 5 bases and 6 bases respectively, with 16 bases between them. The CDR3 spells CASSQQGNVPEAFF. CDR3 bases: TGTGCCAGCAGTCAGCAGGGCAATGTGCCTGAAGCTTTCTTT.

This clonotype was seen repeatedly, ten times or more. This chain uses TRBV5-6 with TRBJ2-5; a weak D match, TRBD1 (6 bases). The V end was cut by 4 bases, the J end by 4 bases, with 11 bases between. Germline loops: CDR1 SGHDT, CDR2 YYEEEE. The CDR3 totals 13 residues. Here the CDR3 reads CASSLQQGETQYF. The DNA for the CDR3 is TGTGCCAGCAGCCTACAACAGGGAGAGACCCAGTACTTC.

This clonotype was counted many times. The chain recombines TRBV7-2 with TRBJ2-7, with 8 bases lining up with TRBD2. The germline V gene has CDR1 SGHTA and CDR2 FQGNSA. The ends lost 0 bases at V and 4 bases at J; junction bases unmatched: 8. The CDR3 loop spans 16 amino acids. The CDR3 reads CASSLASSGSRYEQYF. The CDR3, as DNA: TGTGCCAGCAGCTTAGCGTCAAGCGGGAGTAGGTACGAGCAGTACTTC.

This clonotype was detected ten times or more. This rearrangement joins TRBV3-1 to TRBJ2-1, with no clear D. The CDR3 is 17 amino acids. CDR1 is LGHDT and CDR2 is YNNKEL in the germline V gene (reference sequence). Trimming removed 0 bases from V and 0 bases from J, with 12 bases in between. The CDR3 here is CASSQDLSQSSYNEQFF. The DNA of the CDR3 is TGTGCCAGCAGCCAAGATCTATCGCAGAGCTCCTACAATGAGCAGTTCTTC.

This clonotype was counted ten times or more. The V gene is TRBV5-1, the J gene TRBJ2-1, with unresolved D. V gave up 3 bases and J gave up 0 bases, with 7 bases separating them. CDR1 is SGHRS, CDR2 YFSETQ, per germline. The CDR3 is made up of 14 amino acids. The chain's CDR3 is CASSWGNSYNEQFF. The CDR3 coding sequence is TGCGCCAGCAGCTGGGGAAACTCCTACAATGAGCAGTTCTTC.

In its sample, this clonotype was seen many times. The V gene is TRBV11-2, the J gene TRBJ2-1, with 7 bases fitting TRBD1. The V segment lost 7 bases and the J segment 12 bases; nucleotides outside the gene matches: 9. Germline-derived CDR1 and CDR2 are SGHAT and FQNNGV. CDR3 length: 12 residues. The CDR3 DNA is TGTGCCAGCACCCCCGCCGGGACAGCGCAGTTCTTC. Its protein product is CASTPAGTAQFF.

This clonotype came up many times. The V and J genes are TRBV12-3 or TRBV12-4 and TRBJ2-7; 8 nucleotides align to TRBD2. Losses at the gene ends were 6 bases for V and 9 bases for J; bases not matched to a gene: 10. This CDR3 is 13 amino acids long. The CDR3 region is CASRAGVRGVQYF. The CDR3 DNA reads TGTGCCAGCAGAGCGGGAGTGAGGGGAGTGCAGTACTTC.

In DNA, the CDR3 is TGTGCCAGCAGTTTTGGACAGGGAAGCCACGAGCAGTACTTC. This gives the protein CASSFGQGSHEQYF. This chain uses TRBV7-2 with TRBJ2-7, with 8 bases identical to TRBD1. V was pared by 6 bases and J by 5 bases, with 9 bases of the junction left unmatched. In germline, CDR1 is SGHTA, CDR2 FQGNSA. The CDR3 sequence is 14 residues long. Variable domain in full (rest from reference TRBV7-2 and TRBJ2-7): GAGVSQSPSNKVTEKGKDVELRCDPISGHTALYWYRQSLGQGLEFLIYFQGNSAPDKSGLPSDRFSAERTGGSVSTLTIQRTQQEDSAVYLCASSFGQGSHEQYFGPGTRLTVT.

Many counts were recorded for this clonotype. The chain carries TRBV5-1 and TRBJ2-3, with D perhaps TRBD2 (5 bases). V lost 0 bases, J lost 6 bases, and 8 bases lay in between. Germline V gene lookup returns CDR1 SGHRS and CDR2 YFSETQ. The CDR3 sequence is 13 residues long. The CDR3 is CASSLARGDTQYF. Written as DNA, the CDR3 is TGCGCCAGCAGCTTGGCCCGCGGGGATACGCAGTATTTT.

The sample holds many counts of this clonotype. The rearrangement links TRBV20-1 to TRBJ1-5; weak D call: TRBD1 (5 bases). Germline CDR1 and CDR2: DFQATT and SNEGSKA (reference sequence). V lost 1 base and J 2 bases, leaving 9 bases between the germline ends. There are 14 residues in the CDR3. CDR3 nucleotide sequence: TGCAGTGCTAGAGTACCGACAGGCAATCAGCCCCAGCATTTT. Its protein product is CSARVPTGNQPQHF.

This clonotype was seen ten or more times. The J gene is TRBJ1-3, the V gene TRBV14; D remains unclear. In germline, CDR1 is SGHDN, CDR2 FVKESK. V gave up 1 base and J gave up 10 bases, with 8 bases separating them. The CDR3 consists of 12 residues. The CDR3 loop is CASSQAAVTIYF. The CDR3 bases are TGTGCCAGCAGCCAAGCGGCCGTAACCATATATTTT.

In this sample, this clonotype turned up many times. The CDR3 DNA reads TGTGCCAGCAGCCCGTCGGGTCCGAACACTGAAGCTTTCTTT. Its translation is CASSPSGPNTEAFF. The rearrangement joins TRBV7-2 to TRBJ1-1; D ambiguous. From germline, CDR1 is SGHTA and CDR2 FQGNSA. Trimming took 5 bases from V and 1 from J, leaving 11 bases between them. The CDR3 extends over 14 amino acids. The whole variable domain, remainder taken from reference TRBV7-2 and TRBJ1-1, is GAGVSQSPSNKVTEKGKDVELRCDPISGHTALYWYRQSLGQGLEFLIYFQGNSAPDKSGLPSDRFSAERTGGSVSTLTIQRTQQEDSAVYLCASSPSGPNTEAFFGQGTRLTVV.

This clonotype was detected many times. The CDR3 DNA follows: TGCAGTGCCAAGCTGCTCAAGAACACTGAAGCTTTCTTT. This encodes CSAKLLKNTEAFF. This chain uses TRBV20-1 with TRBJ1-1; D is unclear. Germline-derived CDR1 and CDR2 are DFQATT and SNEGSKA (reference sequence). The CDR3 extends over 13 amino acids. Trimming removed 6 bases at V and 1 base at J, with 12 bases between.